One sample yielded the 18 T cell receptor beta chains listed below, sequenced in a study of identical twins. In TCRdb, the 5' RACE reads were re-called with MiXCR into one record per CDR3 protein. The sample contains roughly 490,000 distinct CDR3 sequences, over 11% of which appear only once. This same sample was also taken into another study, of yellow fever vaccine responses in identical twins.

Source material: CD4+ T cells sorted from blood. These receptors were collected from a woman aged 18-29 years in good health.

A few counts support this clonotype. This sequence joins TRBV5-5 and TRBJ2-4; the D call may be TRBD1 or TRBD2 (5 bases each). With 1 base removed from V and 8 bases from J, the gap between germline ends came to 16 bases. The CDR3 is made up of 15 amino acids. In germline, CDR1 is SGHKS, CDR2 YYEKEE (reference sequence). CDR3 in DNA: TGTGCCAGCAGCTTGTTCTGGGACGGGGCCGACATTCAGTACTTC. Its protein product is CASSLFWDGADIQYF.

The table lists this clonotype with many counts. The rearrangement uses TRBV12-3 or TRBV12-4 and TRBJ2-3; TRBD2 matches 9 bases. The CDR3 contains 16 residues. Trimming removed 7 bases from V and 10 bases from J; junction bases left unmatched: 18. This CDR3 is CASTTGGLAGSLPQYF. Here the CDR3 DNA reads TGTGCCAGCACTACCGGGGGACTAGCTGGCTCGCTTCCGCAGTATTTT.

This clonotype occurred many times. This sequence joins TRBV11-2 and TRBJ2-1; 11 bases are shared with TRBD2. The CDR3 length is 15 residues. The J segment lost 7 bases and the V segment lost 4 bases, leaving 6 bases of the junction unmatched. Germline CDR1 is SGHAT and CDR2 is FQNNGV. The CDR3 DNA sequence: TGTGCCAGCAGCTCCTCACTAGCGGGAGCGAATGAGCAGTTCTTC. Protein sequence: CASSSSLAGANEQFF.

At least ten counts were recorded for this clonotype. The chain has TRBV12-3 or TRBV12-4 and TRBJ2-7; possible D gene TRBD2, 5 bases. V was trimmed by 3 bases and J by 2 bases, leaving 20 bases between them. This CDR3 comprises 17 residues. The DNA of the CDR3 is TGTGCCAGCAGTTTTGGGCGGGTTGGTGCGATACCCTACGAGCAGTACTTC. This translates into CASSFGRVGAIPYEQYF.

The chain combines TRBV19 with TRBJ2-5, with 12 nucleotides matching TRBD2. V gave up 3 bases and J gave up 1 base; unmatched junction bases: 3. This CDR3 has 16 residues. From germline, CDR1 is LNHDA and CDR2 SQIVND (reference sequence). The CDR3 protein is CASSIGLAGTQETQYF. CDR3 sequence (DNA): TGTGCCAGTAGTATCGGACTAGCGGGAACCCAAGAGACCCAGTACTTC. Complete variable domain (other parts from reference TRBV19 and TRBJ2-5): DGGITQSPKYLFRKEGQNVTLSCEQNLNHDAMYWYRQDPGQGLRLIYYSQIVNDFQKGDIAEGYSVSREKKESFPLTVTSAQKNPTAFYLCASSIGLAGTQETQYFGPGTRLLVL.

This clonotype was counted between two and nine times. CDR3 loop: CASSLGQINSYNEQFF. The CDR3 nucleotides read TGCGCCAGCAGCCTGGGACAAATTAACTCCTACAATGAGCAGTTCTTC. The J gene is TRBJ2-1, the V gene TRBV5-1, with D maybe TRBD1 (6 bases). Trimming left V 4 bases short and J 0 bases short, with 14 bases between. The germline V gene has CDR1 SGHRS and CDR2 YFSETQ. The CDR3 is 16 residues long.

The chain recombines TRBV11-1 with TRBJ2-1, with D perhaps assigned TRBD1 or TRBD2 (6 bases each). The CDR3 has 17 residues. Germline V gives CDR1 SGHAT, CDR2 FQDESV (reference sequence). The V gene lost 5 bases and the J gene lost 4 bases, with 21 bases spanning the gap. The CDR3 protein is CASSPFSGAPSYNEQFF. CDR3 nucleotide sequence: TGTGCCAGCAGCCCCTTCTCGGGGGCACCCTCTTACAATGAGCAGTTCTTC. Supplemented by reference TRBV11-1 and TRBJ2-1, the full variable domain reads EAEVAQSPRYKITEKSQAVAFWCDPISGHATLYWYRQILGQGPELLVQFQDESVVDDSQLPKDRFSAERLKGVDSTLKIQPAELGDSAMYLCASSPFSGAPSYNEQFFGPGTRLTVL.

DNA of the CDR3: TGTGCCACTTCCGGGACAGGGAGAAGTAGCCCAGATACGCAGTATTTT. It specifies CATSGTGRSSPDTQYF. The rearrangement links TRBV10-3 to TRBJ2-3; TRBD1 agrees at 9 bases. With 10 bases clipped from V and 4 bases from J, the junction kept 15 bases outside the gene matches. CDR3 length: 16 amino acids. Germline V gene lookup returns CDR1 ENHRY and CDR2 SYGVKD.

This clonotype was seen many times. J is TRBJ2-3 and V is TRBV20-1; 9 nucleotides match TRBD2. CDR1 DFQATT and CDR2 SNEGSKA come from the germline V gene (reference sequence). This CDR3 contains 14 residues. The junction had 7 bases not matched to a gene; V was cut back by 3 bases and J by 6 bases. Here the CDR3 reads CSASFASGDDTQYF. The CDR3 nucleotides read TGCAGTGCTAGCTTCGCTAGCGGGGACGATACGCAGTATTTT.

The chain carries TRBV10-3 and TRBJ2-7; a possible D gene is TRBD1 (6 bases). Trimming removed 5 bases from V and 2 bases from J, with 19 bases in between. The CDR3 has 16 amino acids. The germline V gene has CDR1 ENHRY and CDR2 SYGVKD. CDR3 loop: CAISWEEGERTYEQYF. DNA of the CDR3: TGTGCCATCAGTTGGGAAGAGGGGGAGCGGACCTACGAGCAGTACTTC.

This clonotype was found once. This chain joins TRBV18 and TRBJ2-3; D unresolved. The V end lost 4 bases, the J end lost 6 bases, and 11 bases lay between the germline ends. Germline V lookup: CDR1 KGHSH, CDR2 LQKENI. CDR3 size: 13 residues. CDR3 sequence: CASSRNTADTQYF. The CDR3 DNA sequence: TGTGCCAGCTCACGGAACACGGCGGATACGCAGTATTTT.

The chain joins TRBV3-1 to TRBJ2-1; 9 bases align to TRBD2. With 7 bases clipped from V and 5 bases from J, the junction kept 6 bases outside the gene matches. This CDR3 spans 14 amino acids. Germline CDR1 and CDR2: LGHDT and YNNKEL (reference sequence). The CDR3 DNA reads TGTGCCAGCACCTCTAGCGGGGCACACAATGAGCAGTTCTTC. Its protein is CASTSSGAHNEQFF.

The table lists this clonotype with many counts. CDR3 sequence (DNA): TGCGCCAGCAGCCAAAGCCCGTCGGCCAACGTCCTGACTTTC. This codes for CASSQSPSANVLTF. The V call is TRBV5-1, the J call TRBJ2-6, with no clear D. The CDR3 runs 14 residues. Germline lookup yields CDR1 SGHRS and CDR2 YFSETQ. The V and J ends lost 4 bases and 6 bases respectively, with 11 bases between them. Variable domain in full (rest from reference TRBV5-1 and TRBJ2-6): KAGVTQTPRYLIKTRGQQVTLSCSPISGHRSVSWYQQTPGQGLQFLFEYFSETQRNKGNFPGRFSGRQFSNSRSEMNVSTLELGDSALYLCASSQSPSANVLTFGAGSRLTVL.

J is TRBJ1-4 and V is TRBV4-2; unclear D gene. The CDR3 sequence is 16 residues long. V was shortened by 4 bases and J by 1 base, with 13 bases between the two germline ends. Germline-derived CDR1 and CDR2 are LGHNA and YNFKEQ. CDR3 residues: CASSPKISVTNEKLFF. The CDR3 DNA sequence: TGTGCCAGCAGCCCCAAGATCTCGGTAACTAATGAAAAACTGTTTTTT.

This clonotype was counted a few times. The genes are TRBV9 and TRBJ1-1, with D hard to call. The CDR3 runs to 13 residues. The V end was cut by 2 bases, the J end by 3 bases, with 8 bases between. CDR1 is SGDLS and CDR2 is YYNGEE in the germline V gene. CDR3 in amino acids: CASSVRSDTEAFF. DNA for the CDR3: TGTGCCAGCAGCGTTCGAAGCGACACTGAAGCTTTCTTT.

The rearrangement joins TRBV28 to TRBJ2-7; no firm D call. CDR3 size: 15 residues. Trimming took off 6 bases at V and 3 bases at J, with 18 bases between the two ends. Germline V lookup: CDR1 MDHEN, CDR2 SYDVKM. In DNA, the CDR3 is TGTGCCAGCAGCCCCGTTGGAAGCAATTACTACGAGCAGTACTTC. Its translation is CASSPVGSNYYEQYF.

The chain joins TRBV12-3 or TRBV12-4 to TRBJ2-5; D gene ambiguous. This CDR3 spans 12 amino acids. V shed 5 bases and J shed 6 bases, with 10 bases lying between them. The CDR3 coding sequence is TGTGCCAGCAGTCCAAGGTTGCAGACCCAGTACTTC. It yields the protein CASSPRLQTQYF.

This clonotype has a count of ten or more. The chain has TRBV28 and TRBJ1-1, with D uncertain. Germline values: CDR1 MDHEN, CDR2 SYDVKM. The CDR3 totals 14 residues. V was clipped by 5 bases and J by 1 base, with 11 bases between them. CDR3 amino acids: CASSPPRQNTEAFF. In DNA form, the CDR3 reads TGTGCCAGCAGTCCCCCTCGACAGAACACTGAAGCTTTCTTT.